This T cell receptor (beta chain) derives from a study of spatial heterogeneity in lung cancer. Study background: The study sequenced follow-up PBMC samples when they were available, at a median of about two years after resection.

This clonotype was picked up a small number of times. Time point of the sample: blood at routine non-recurrence follow-up after resection. CDR1 and CDR2 from the germline V gene are SQVTM and ANQGSEA. This CDR3 has 13 residues. Trimming removed 1 base from V and 4 bases from J, with 10 bases in between. Using its own MiXCR run on the 5' RACE reads, TCRdb lists one record per CDR3 protein. The sample records about 94,000 distinct CDR3 sequences, just under 20% being singletons. The V call is TRBV29-1, the J call TRBJ1-2; no definite D call. The sequence derives from a male donor with early-stage non-small cell lung cancer. Source: PBMCs, taken at follow-up. The CDR3 reads CSVEGDSSYGYTF. The CDR3 DNA reads as TGCAGCGTTGAAGGGGATTCGAGCTATGGCTACACCTTC.